This record concerns one TCR beta chain sequence. This sample is part of a study of T-cell reconstitution after alpha-beta-depleted transplantation in children. CDR3 length: 14 residues. CDR1 and CDR2 (germline): LGHNA, YSLEER. V lost 2 bases to trimming and J lost 10 bases; unmatched junction nucleotides: 10. TCRbeta library preparation incorporated unique molecular identifiers. TCRdb reprocessed the PCR reads with MiXCR, giving one entry per CDR3 protein. The sample gives under 450,000 distinct CDR3 sequences, about an eighth of which show up once; about 4% is in the top ten. The chain combines TRBV4-3 with TRBJ1-1; 7 bases fit TRBD1. This specimen consisted of PBMCs, obtained from the stem cell graft. The source of this sequence is a human donor who donated a stem cell graft to a child with Fanconi anemia. CDR3 nucleotides: TGCGCCAGCAGCCAATCAACAGGGGCTCTCGGAGCTTTCTTT. Its translation: CASSQSTGALGAFF.